Listed here are 17 T cell receptor beta chains from one sample, sequenced in a study of T cell clusters in autoimmune cytopenias. Each sample's input was approximately 0.25 ug genomic DNA, 38,000 or so genome equivalents. TRB rearrangements were amplified by touch-down multiplex PCR with mixed TRB-A/B primers. TCRdb re-analyzed the multiplex PCR reads; it lists each CDR3 protein once, without DNA. The table lists over 7,500 distinct CDR3 sequences. Source material: peripheral blood. These receptors came from a human donor with an autoimmune cytopenia or autoimmune hepatitis (not recorded which).

The chain carries TRBV7-2 and TRBJ2-1; TCRdb gives TRBD1 as the D gene, but with no DNA this cannot be confirmed. CDR1 SGHTA and CDR2 FQGNSA come from the germline V gene. The CDR3 totals 16 residues. The CDR3 loop is CASSLGRGARIGEQFF.

The rearrangement joins TRBV30 to TRBJ1-5. Germline values: CDR1 GTSNPN, CDR2 SVGIG (reference sequence). CDR3 length: 13 amino acids. CDR3 sequence: CAWSQTITSPQHF. Looking up the rest from reference TRBV30 and TRBJ1-5 gives the full variable domain: SQTIHQWPATLVQPVGSPLSLECTVEGTSNPNLYWYRQAAGRGLQLLFYSVGIGQISSEVPQNLSASRPQDRQFILSSKKLLLSDSGFYLCAWSQTITSPQHFGDGTRLSIL.

This clonotype registers medium-sized by frequency. This sequence joins TRBV7-6 and TRBJ2-2. This CDR3 has 14 amino acids. The germline gives CDR1 SGHVS, CDR2 FNYEAQ. The chain's CDR3 is CASSSRPNTGELFF.

The chain combines TRBV11-2 with TRBJ1-3. Per germline, CDR1 SGHAT and CDR2 FQNNGV. The CDR3 is 15 residues long. The CDR3 is CASSLTVSSGNTIYF.

This rearrangement joins TRBV18 to TRBJ1-4; with no DNA, the TCRdb D assignment of TRBD1 cannot be verified. Germline values: CDR1 KGHSH, CDR2 LQKENI. CDR3 length equals 16 residues. CDR3: CASSLRGMATNEKLFF.

This clonotype is deemed medium-sized (0.01 to 0.1%) by its frequency. The gene calls are TRBV30 and TRBJ1-6; there is no DNA to check the TCRdb D call of TRBD1. CDR3 length: 15 amino acids. Germline CDR1 GTSNPN, CDR2 SVGIG (reference sequence). CDR3 sequence reads: CAWSVATGERSPLHF. The full variable domain, in which reference TRBV30 and TRBJ1-6 provide the parts outside the CDR3, is SQTIHQWPATLVQPVGSPLSLECTVEGTSNPNLYWYRQAAGRGLQLLFYSVGIGQISSEVPQNLSASRPQDRQFILSSKKLLLSDSGFYLCAWSVATGERSPLHFGNGTRLTVT.

This chain joins TRBV12-3 or TRBV12-4 and TRBJ2-2; the D call from TCRdb, TRBD2, cannot be confirmed without DNA. The CDR3 extends over 16 amino acids. This CDR3 reads CASRDPRASNTGELFF.

This rearrangement joins TRBV11-2 to TRBJ2-7; as DNA is missing, the TRBD1 call by TCRdb cannot be tested. Germline V lookup: CDR1 SGHAT, CDR2 FQNNGV. The CDR3 length is 15 residues. CDR3 sequence reads: CASSSFLGTDYEQYF.

The rearrangement links TRBV20-1 to TRBJ1-1. CDR3 size: 12 residues. Germline values: CDR1 DFQATT, CDR2 SNEGSKA (reference sequence). CDR3 region: CSASTANTEAFF.

This clonotype ranks as medium-sized (0.01 to 0.1%) in terms of frequency. J is TRBJ1-4 and V is TRBV19. The CDR3 runs 15 residues. In germline, CDR1 is LNHDA, CDR2 SQIVND (reference sequence). The chain's CDR3 is CASSILGTTNEKLFF.

This clonotype counts as medium-sized by frequency. The J gene is TRBJ2-3, the V gene TRBV6-5. Germline V gene lookup returns CDR1 MNHEY and CDR2 SVGAGI. This CDR3 is 13 amino acids long. CDR3 region: CASSKTRTDTQYF.

The chain joins TRBV19 to TRBJ2-7; lacking DNA, the TRBD1 call made by TCRdb goes unchecked. The CDR3 loop spans 14 amino acids. CDR1 LNHDA and CDR2 SQIVND come from the germline V gene (reference sequence). CDR3 residues: CASRPWTESYEQYF. The full variable domain, with the rest looked up from reference TRBV19 and TRBJ2-7, is DGGITQSPKYLFRKEGQNVTLSCEQNLNHDAMYWYRQDPGQGLRLIYYSQIVNDFQKGDIAEGYSVSREKKESFPLTVTSAQKNPTAFYLCASRPWTESYEQYFGPGTRLTVT.

Measured by frequency, this clonotype is medium-sized. The V gene is TRBV6-5, the J gene TRBJ1-1; TCRdb designates TRBD1, a call that cannot be tested without DNA. Germline CDR1 and CDR2: MNHEY and SVGAGI. CDR3 length: 16 amino acids. CDR3 loop: CASTSHMGGRNTEAFF.

This clonotype is classed as medium-sized (0.01 to 0.1%) by frequency. The V call is TRBV29-1, the J call TRBJ1-6; the TRBD1 assignment by TCRdb is unverifiable without DNA. Germline loops: CDR1 SQVTM, CDR2 ANQGSEA. The CDR3 spans 13 residues. The CDR3 here is CSVGTGGNSPLHF.

The chain links TRBV12-3 or TRBV12-4 to TRBJ1-5. This CDR3 is 14 amino acids long. CDR3 loop: CASSPIGGDQPQHF.

Measured by frequency, this clonotype is medium-sized. The V gene is TRBV5-6, the J gene TRBJ1-5. The V gene's germline CDR1 is SGHDT and CDR2 YYEEEE. This CDR3 spans 16 amino acids. The CDR3 loop is CASSLSYEGPWEPQHF.

The chain uses TRBV27 and TRBJ1-4; as DNA is missing, the TRBD1 call by TCRdb cannot be tested. CDR1 MNHEY and CDR2 SMNVEV come from the germline V gene (reference sequence). This CDR3 region has 16 residues. The CDR3 region is CASSPTHRTTNEKLFF.